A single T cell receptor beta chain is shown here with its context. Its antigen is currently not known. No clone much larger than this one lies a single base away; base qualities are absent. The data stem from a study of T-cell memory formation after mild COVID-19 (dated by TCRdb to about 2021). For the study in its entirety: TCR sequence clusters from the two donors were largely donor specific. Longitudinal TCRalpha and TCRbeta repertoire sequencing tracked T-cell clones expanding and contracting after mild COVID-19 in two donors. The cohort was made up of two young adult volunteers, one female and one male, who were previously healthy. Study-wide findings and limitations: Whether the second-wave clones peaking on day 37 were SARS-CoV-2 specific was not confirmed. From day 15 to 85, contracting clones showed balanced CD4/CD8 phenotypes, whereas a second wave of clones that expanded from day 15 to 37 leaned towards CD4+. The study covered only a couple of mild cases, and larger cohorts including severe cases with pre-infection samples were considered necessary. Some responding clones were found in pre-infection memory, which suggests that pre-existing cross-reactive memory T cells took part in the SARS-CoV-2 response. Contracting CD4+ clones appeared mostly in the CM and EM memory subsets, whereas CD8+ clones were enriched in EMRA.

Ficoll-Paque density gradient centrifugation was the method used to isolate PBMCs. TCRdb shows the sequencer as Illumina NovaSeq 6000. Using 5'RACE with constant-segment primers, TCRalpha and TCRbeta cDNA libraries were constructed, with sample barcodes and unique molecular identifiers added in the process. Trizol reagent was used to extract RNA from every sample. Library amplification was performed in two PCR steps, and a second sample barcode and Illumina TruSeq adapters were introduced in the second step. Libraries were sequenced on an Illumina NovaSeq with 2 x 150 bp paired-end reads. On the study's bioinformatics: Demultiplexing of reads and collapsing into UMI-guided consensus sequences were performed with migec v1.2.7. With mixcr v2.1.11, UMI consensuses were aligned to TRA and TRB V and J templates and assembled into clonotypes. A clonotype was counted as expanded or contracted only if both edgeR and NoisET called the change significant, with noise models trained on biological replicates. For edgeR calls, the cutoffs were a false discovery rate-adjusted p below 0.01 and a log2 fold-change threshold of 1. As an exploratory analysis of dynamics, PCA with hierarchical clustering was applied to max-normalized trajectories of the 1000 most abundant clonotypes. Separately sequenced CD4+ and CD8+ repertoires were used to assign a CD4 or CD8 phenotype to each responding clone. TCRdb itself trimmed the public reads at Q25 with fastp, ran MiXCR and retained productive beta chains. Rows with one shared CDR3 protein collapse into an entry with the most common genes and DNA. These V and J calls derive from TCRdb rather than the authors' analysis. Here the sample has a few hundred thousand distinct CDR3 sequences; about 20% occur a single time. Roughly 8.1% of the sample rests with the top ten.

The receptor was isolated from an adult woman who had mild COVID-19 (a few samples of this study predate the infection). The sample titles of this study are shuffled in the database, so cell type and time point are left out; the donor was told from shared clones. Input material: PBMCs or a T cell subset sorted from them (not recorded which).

In nucleotide form, the sequence is TGCGCCAGCAGCCCCGGACAGGGAAGGACTGGAAACACCATATATTTT. It is translated as CASSPGQGRTGNTIYF. The rearrangement combines TRBV4-1 with TRBJ1-3, and TRBD1 aligns with 8 junction nucleotides. V ends up 4 bases short and J 2 bases short, with an unmatched junction base count of 7. Sequences MGHRA (CDR1) and YSYEKL (CDR2) are obtained from the germline V gene. There are 16 amino acids in the CDR3, from cysteine to phenylalanine inclusive. Here the CDR3 DNA is all that survives: 48 bases in frame from base 1.